Following are 16 T cell receptor beta chains from one sample sequenced in a study of cytomegalovirus exposure and HLA in healthy donors (dated 2017 in TCRdb). Libraries were prepared through the immunoSEQ multiplex PCR assay. For the multiplex PCR, a mixture combining 60 forward primers for TCR Vbeta segments and 13 reverse primers for TCR Jbeta segments was used. TCRdb mirrors the immuneACCESS table, restricted to in-frame sequences. Some clones are absent from its copies; in checked studies, under half trace to an unresolved V gene, and the reason for the others is unknown. This sample has 110,000 or so clones in its table, and around 80% of those were observed once. In total, the top ten clones hold 6.9% of the sample. Sample: PBMCs. Receptors originate from a man younger than 40 in good health and CMV-seropositive.

V gene TRBV19 combines with J gene TRBJ1-2, with TRBD1 as a possible D gene (5 bases). The germline V gene encodes CDR1 LNHDA and CDR2 SQIVND (reference sequence). CDR3 length: 18 residues. Deletions cut 4 bases from V and 2 bases from J, with 23 bases between. The CDR3 DNA reads TGTGCCAGTAGTACTCGGAAGGGGTCGGGGGGAAGGAACTATGGCTACACCTTC. It is translated as CASSTRKGSGGRNYGYTF.

The genes are TRBV25-1 and TRBJ2-7; D unclear. Germline-derived CDR1 and CDR2 are MGHDK and SYGVNS. Trimming shortened V by 5 bases and J by 3 bases, and 17 bases separated the two germline ends. This CDR3 spans 15 amino acids. CDR3 coding DNA: TGTGCCAGCAGTCCGACCGGGTGGCGTGGCTACGAGCAGTACTTC. This gives the protein CASSPTGWRGYEQYF.

In this sample, this clone turned up once. The chain links TRBV7-3 to TRBJ2-1; 15 bases match TRBD2. Germline CDR1 reads SGHTA; CDR2 reads FQGTGA. The ends lost 4 bases at V and 4 bases at J; junction bases unmatched: 8. There are 18 residues in the CDR3. CDR3 sequence: CASSSGLAGGAKYNEQFF. The CDR3 bases are TGTGCCAGCAGCTCCGGACTAGCGGGGGGGGCGAAGTACAATGAGCAGTTCTTC.

The V gene is TRBV27, the J gene TRBJ2-7; 7 bases line up with TRBD1. With V trimmed by 5 bases and J by 4 bases, 8 bases remained unmatched. CDR3 size: 14 residues. Germline CDR1 reads MNHEY; CDR2 reads SMNVEV (reference sequence). The CDR3 loop is CASSPGQTIYEQYF. CDR3 sequence (DNA): TGTGCCAGCAGTCCGGGACAGACCATATACGAGCAGTACTTC.

The chain is built from TRBV18 and TRBJ1-3; D is undetermined. V lost 0 bases and J 0 bases, leaving 6 bases between the germline ends. From germline, CDR1 is KGHSH and CDR2 LQKENI. CDR3 length: 15 amino acids. CDR3 protein: CASSPPRSSGNTIYF. Here the CDR3 DNA reads TGTGCCAGCTCACCACCAAGGAGCTCTGGAAACACCATATATTTT.

The gene calls are TRBV7-9 and TRBJ2-7, with TRBD2 identical over 11 bases. The length of the CDR3 is 15 residues. V was pared by 1 base and J by 6 bases, with 5 bases of the junction left unmatched. CDR1 is SEHNR, CDR2 FQNEAQ, per germline (reference sequence). CDR3 sequence reads: CASSLVLAGGIEQYF. The CDR3 DNA is TGTGCCAGCAGCTTAGTCCTAGCGGGAGGAATCGAGCAGTACTTC.

The chain has TRBV4-2 and TRBJ1-2; a weak D match, TRBD1 (6 bases). Germline V gives CDR1 LGHNA, CDR2 YNFKEQ. The CDR3 length is 14 residues. V lost 4 bases to trimming and J lost 7 bases, with 16 bases between them. CDR3 DNA: TGTGCCAGCAGCCGCATCGGGCAGGGGTCTGGCTACACCTTC. Translation gives CASSRIGQGSGYTF.

The chain employs TRBV18 and TRBJ2-2; TRBD2 might be the D (6 bases). Between the trimmed V and J ends, which lost 0 bases and 6 bases, there was a span of 11 bases. The CDR3 loop spans 15 amino acids. The germline V gene has CDR1 KGHSH and CDR2 LQKENI. The CDR3 bases are TGTGCCAGCTCACCACCGGGACTTTGGGCCGGGGAGCTGTTTTTT. Translation: CASSPPGLWAGELFF. Full variable domain (remainder filled in from reference TRBV18 and TRBJ2-2): NAGVMQNPRHLVRRRGQEARLRCSPMKGHSHVYWYRQLPEEGLKFMVYLQKENIIDESGMPKERFSAEFPKEGPSILRIQQVVRGDSAAYFCASSPPGLWAGELFFGEGSRLTVL.

The rearrangement joins TRBV27 to TRBJ1-5; 9 bases agree with TRBD1. V lost 4 bases and J lost 6; bases outside the gene matches: 4. The CDR3 totals 14 residues. Germline lookup yields CDR1 MNHEY and CDR2 SMNVEV (reference sequence). For the CDR3, the DNA is TGTGCCAGCAGTTACAGGGGACAGGGTCAGCCCCAGCATTTT. Translation: CASSYRGQGQPQHF.

V and J are TRBV30 and TRBJ2-3; TRBD2 might be the D (6 bases). The germline CDR1 and CDR2 sequences are GTSNPN and SVGIG (reference sequence). CDR3 length: 14 residues. V shed 0 bases and J shed 2 bases, with 9 bases lying between them. The CDR3 is CAWSVWGDTDTQYF. CDR3 coding DNA: TGTGCCTGGAGTGTATGGGGGGACACAGATACGCAGTATTTT.

The chain recombines TRBV9 with TRBJ1-1, with TRBD1 as a possible D gene (5 bases). This CDR3 contains 15 residues. The V end was cut by 1 base, the J end by 3 bases, with 13 bases between. From germline, CDR1 is SGDLS and CDR2 YYNGEE. The CDR3, as DNA: TGTGCCAGCAGCGTAATGGACACTCCCCACACTGAAGCTTTCTTT. This encodes CASSVMDTPHTEAFF.

The V call is TRBV29-1, the J call TRBJ2-2; D perhaps matches TRBD1 (5 bases). The CDR3 has 14 residues. Trimming stripped 7 bases from V and 0 bases from J, with 12 bases between. Germline V gene sequence: CDR1 SQVTM, CDR2 ANQGSEA. CDR3 loop: CSGGPGPNTGELFF. As DNA, the CDR3 is TGCAGCGGCGGACCAGGGCCGAACACCGGGGAGCTGTTTTTT.

The chain joins TRBV5-5 to TRBJ2-7, with 7 bases fitting TRBD1. Germline CDR1 reads SGHKS; CDR2 reads YYEKEE (reference sequence). Germline trimming cut 3 bases from V and 3 bases from J; bases unmatched to any gene: 6. CDR3 length: 14 residues. The CDR3 reads CASSSDRVGYEQYF. CDR3 nucleotides: TGTGCCAGCAGCTCCGACAGGGTAGGCTACGAGCAGTACTTC.

The chain recombines TRBV29-1 with TRBJ2-5; TRBD2 might be the D (6 bases). V was shortened by 6 bases and J by 4 bases, with 15 bases between the two germline ends. Germline V gene sequence: CDR1 SQVTM, CDR2 ANQGSEA. This CDR3 region has 13 residues. The CDR3 nucleotides are TGCAGCGTCGGGAGAGGAGGTGTAGAGACCCAGTACTTC. It translates to CSVGRGGVETQYF.

This clone was seen a handful of times. This chain connects TRBV7-9 to TRBJ1-3; D uncertain. CDR1 is SEHNR, CDR2 FQNEAQ, per germline (reference sequence). The V end was cut by 4 bases, the J end by 0 bases, with 10 bases between. CDR3 length: 15 residues. This chain's CDR3 is CASSSILVSGNTIYF. The CDR3 bases are TGTGCCAGCAGCTCTATTTTAGTCTCTGGAAACACCATATATTTT.

CDR3 loop: CASSRVELAGRETQYF. CDR3 DNA sequence: TGTGCCAGCAGCCGGGTAGAACTAGCGGGGCGAGAGACCCAGTACTTC. This chain joins TRBV2 and TRBJ2-5, with TRBD2 matching over 10 bases. The V and J ends lost 6 bases and 4 bases, in that order; junction bases with no gene match: 11. The CDR3 has 16 amino acids. Germline V gene sequence: CDR1 SNHLY, CDR2 FYNNEI.